The entry below gives a single T cell receptor beta chain sequence along with its context. These data originate in a study of blood T cell repertoires in COVID-19. This CDR3 comprises 14 residues. Germline CDR1 MNHEY, CDR2 SVGAGI. Trimming left V 8 bases short and J 4 bases short, with 12 bases between. TCRdb keeps only in-frame clones here, not all; method: immunoSEQ multiplex PCR. The sample has approximately 100,000 clones; roughly 90% are singletons. The TCR originated in an older woman with acute or convalescent COVID-19. Sequences were obtained from peripheral blood. The chain has TRBV6-5 and TRBJ2-6; D is undetermined. CDR3 in amino acids: CASRPAEGANVLTF. CDR3 coding DNA: TGTGCCAGCCGTCCCGCAGAAGGGGCCAACGTCCTGACTTTC.